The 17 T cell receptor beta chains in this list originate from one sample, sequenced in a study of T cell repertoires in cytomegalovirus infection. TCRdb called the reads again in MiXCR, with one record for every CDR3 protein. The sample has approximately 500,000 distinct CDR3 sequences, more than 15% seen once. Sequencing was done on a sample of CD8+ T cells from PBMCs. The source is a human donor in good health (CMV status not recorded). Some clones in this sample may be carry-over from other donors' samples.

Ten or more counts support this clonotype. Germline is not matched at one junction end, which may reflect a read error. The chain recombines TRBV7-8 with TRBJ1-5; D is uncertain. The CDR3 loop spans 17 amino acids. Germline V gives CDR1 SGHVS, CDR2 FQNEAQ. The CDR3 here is CASSLVWPGSSNQPQHF. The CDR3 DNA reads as TGTGCCAGCAGTTTAGTCTGGCCAGGCTCTAGCAATCAGCCCCAGCATTTT.

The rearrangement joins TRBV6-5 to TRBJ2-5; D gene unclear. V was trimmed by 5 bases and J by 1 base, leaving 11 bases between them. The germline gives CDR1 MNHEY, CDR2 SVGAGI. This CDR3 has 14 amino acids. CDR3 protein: CASSHDLLQETQYF. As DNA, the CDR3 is TGTGCCAGCAGTCACGATCTGCTCCAAGAGACCCAGTACTTC.

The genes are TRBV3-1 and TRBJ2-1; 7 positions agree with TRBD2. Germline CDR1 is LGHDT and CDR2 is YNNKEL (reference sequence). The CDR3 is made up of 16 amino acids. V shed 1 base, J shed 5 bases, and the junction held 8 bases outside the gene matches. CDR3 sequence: CASSQGGEGLNNEQFF. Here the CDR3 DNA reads TGTGCCAGCAGCCAAGGGGGGGAGGGCCTAAACAATGAGCAGTTCTTC.

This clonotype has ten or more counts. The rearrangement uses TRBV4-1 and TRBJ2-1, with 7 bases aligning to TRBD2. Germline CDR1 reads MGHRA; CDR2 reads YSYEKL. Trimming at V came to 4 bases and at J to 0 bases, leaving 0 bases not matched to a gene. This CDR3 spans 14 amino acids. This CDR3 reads CASSPSGSYNEQFF. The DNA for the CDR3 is TGCGCCAGCAGCCCTAGCGGCTCCTACAATGAGCAGTTCTTC.

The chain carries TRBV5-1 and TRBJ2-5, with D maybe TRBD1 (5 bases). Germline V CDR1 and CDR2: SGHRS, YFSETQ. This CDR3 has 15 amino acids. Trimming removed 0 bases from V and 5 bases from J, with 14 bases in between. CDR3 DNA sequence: TGCGCCAGCAGCTTGGCATCAGGGTACTTGGAGACCCAGTACTTC. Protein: CASSLASGYLETQYF.

The CDR3 sequence is CASGHGNEPGQGNTGELFF. The CDR3 coding sequence is TGTGCTAGTGGCCATGGAAATGAGCCGGGACAGGGAAACACCGGGGAGCTGTTTTTT. The chain links TRBV12-5 to TRBJ2-2; 9 bases are shared with TRBD1. This CDR3 spans 19 amino acids. The junction had 16 bases not matched to a gene; V was cut back by 6 bases and J by 2 bases. Germline V gene sequence: CDR1 LGHNT, CDR2 FRNRAP.

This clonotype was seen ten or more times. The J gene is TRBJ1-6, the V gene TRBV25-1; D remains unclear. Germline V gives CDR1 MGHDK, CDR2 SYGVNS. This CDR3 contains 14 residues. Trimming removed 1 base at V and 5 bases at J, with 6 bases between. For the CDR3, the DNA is TGTGCCAGCAGTGAATCGTGGGATAATTCACCCCTCCACTTT. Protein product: CASSESWDNSPLHF.

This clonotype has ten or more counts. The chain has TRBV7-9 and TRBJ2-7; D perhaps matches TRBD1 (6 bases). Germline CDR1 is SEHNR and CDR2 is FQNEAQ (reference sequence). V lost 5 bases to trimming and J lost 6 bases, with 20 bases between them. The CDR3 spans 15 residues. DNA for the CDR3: TGTGCCAGCAGCCCCCCAGGCAGGGGATCTGGCGAGCAGTACTTC. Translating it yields CASSPPGRGSGEQYF.

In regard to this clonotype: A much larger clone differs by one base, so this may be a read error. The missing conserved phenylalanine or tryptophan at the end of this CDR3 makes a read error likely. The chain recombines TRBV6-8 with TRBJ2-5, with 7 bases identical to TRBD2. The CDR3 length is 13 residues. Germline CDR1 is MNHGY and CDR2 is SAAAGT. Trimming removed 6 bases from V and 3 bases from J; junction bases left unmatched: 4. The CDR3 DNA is TGTGCCAGCAGCCTCCGGGGGGAAGAGACCCAGTACTAC. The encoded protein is CASSLRGEETQYY.

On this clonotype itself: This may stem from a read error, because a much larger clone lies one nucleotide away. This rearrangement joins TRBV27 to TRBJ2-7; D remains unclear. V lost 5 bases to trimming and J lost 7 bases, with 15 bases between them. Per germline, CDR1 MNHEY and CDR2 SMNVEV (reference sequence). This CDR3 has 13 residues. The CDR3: CASSTPGQGEQYF. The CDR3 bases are TGTGCCAGCAGTACTCCGGGCCAAGGAGAGCAGTACTTC.

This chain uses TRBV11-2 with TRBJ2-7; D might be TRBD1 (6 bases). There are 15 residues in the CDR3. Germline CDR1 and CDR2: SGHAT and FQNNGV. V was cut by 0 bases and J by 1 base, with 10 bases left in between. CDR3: CASSLEGAQSYEQYF. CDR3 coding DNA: TGTGCCAGCAGCTTAGAGGGGGCGCAATCCTACGAGCAGTACTTC.

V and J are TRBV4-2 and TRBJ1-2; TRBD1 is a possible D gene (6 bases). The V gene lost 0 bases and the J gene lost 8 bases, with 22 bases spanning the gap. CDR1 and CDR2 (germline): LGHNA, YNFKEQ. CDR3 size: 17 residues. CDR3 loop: CASSQDWGQGVVGGYTF. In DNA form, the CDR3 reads TGTGCCAGCAGCCAAGACTGGGGGCAGGGTGTGGTGGGGGGCTACACCTTC.

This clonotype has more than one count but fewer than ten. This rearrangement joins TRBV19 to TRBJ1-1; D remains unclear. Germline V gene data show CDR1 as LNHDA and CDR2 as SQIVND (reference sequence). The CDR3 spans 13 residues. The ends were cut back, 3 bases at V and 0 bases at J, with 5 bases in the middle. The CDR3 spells CASSISLNTEAFF. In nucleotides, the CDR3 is TGTGCCAGTAGTATTAGCCTGAACACTGAAGCTTTCTTT.

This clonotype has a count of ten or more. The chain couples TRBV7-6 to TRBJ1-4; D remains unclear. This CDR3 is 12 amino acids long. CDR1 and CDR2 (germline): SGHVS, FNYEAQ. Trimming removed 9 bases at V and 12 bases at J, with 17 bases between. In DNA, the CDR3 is TGTGCCAGTAAGGACGGAGGAACAGAACTGTTTTTT. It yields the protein CASKDGGTELFF.

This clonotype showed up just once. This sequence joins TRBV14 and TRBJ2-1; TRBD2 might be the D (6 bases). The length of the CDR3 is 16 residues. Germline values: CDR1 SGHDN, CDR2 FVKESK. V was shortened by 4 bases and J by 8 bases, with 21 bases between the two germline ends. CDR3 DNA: TGTGCCAGCAGCCGAGGATGGGGGAGGAAGATAGATGAGCAGTTCTTC. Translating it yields CASSRGWGRKIDEQFF.

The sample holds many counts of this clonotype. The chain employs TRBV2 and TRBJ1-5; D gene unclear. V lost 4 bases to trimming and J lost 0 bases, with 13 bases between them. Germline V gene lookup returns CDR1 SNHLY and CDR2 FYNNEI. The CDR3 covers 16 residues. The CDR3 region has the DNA TGTGCCAGCAGTGTCTACATTGATCTTAGCAATCAGCCCCAGCATTTT. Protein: CASSVYIDLSNQPQHF.

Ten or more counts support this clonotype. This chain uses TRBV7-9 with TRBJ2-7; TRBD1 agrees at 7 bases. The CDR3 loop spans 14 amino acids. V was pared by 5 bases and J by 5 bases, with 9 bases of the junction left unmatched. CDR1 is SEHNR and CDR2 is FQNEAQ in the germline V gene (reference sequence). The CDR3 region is CASSPRQGRDEQYF. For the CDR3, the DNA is TGTGCCAGCAGCCCTCGACAGGGACGCGACGAGCAGTACTTC.